The source of this TCR beta chain is a study of T cell responses to AZD1222 COVID-19 vaccine. The CDR3 extends over 13 amino acids. In germline, CDR1 is LNHDA, CDR2 SQIVND (reference sequence). The V gene lost 5 bases and the J gene lost 7 bases, with 12 bases spanning the gap. Sequenced by immunoSEQ multiplex PCR; TCRdb stores in-frame clones only, minus some. The profile shows 100,000 to 150,000 clones, 86% of them singletons. Note on this clone: Its matching antigen is unknown.

Study conclusions and caveats: Along spike, vaccine-associated CD4 TCRs were found throughout, with dominance at 160-218 and 743-854. The sample set comprised mostly white British donors with more females, and clonal diversity was possibly underestimated. Two AZD1222 administrations were followed by greater Spike-specific TCR breadth and depth.

The chain combines TRBV19 with TRBJ2-1, with D tentatively TRBD2 (6 bases). This TCR derives from an adult who received the AZD1222 COVID-19 vaccine. Material: peripheral blood, obtained 28 days after the second AZD1222 dose. This CDR3 reads CASSRQEGNEQFF. CDR3 nucleotide sequence: TGTGCCAGTAGTCGTCAGGAGGGGAATGAGCAGTTCTTC.